One and the same sample provided the 21 T cell receptor beta chains below, sequenced in a study of blood T cell repertoires in COVID-19. The assay was immunoSEQ multiplex PCR, and TCRdb's table has in-frame clones only and misses some. This table has about 220,000 clones, around 84% appearing once. Source material: peripheral blood. Source of these receptors: a man in his thirties or forties with active or convalescent COVID-19.

This chain links TRBV4-1 with TRBJ2-1, with TRBD2 matching over 14 bases. The germline gives CDR1 MGHRA, CDR2 YSYEKL. This CDR3 is built from 18 residues. With 4 bases clipped from V and 7 bases from J, the junction kept 12 bases outside the gene matches. In DNA form, the CDR3 reads TGCGCCAGCAGCCGAGCTCCGACTAGCGGGGGGGCCAGGAATGAGCAGTTCTTC. Translation gives CASSRAPTSGGARNEQFF.

As to this clone: This same CDR3 is encoded by further DNA sequences in the sample. This chain links TRBV5-1 with TRBJ2-3, with 11 bases identical to TRBD2. The CDR3 is 14 residues long. V was pared by 5 bases and J by 1 base, with 0 bases of the junction left unmatched. Germline lookup yields CDR1 SGHRS and CDR2 YFSETQ. The CDR3: CASRLAGGTDTQYF. The DNA for the CDR3 is TGCGCCAGCAGACTAGCGGGAGGCACAGATACGCAGTATTTT. Full variable domain (remainder filled in from reference TRBV5-1 and TRBJ2-3): KAGVTQTPRYLIKTRGQQVTLSCSPISGHRSVSWYQQTPGQGLQFLFEYFSETQRNKGNFPGRFSGRQFSNSRSEMNVSTLELGDSALYLCASRLAGGTDTQYFGPGTRLTVL.

The rearrangement joins TRBV4-3 to TRBJ1-1; D perhaps matches TRBD1 (5 bases). The CDR3 totals 15 residues. V gave up 4 bases and J gave up 1 base, with 13 bases separating them. Per germline, CDR1 LGHNA and CDR2 YSLEER. DNA of the CDR3: TGCGCCAGCAGCCGGAGCAACCAGGGGAACACTGAAGCTTTCTTT. Amino acid sequence: CASSRSNQGNTEAFF.

This chain uses TRBV6-1 with TRBJ1-2; D is uncertain. The germline V gene encodes CDR1 MNHNS and CDR2 SASEGT. Trimming stripped 3 bases from V and 7 bases from J, with 21 bases between. The CDR3 contains 16 residues. In nucleotides, the CDR3 is TGTGCCAGCAGTGACCCAATGACGGGGTCTGTGGCTGGCTACACCTTC. It translates to CASSDPMTGSVAGYTF.

The chain couples TRBV6-2 or TRBV6-3 to TRBJ1-5, with a weak D call TRBD1 (6 bases). V lost 6 bases and J 1 base, leaving 16 bases between the germline ends. CDR3 length equals 16 residues. Germline assignment: CDR1 MNHEY and CDR2 SVGEGT. The CDR3 loop reads CASSISTRGSNQPQHF. For the CDR3, the DNA is TGTGCCAGCAGCATCTCCACGAGGGGGAGCAATCAGCCCCAGCATTTT.

The genes are TRBV7-2 and TRBJ2-7; TRBD2 matches at 7 bases. This CDR3 is built from 18 residues. The V gene's germline CDR1 is SGHTA and CDR2 FQGNSA. Trimming cost V 0 bases and J 7 bases; bases outside gene matches: 18. This CDR3 is CASSLAVPRGSPGREQYF. CDR3 nucleotides: TGTGCCAGCAGCTTAGCCGTCCCCCGGGGGAGTCCCGGGAGGGAGCAGTACTTC.

The chain combines TRBV4-3 with TRBJ1-2; D is ambiguous. Trimming removed 1 base from V and 2 bases from J, with 11 bases in between. From germline, CDR1 is LGHNA and CDR2 YSLEER. This CDR3 is built from 15 residues. The DNA of the CDR3 is TGCGCCAGCAGCCAAGTTGTAGCGGGGAACTATGGCTACACCTTC. Translation: CASSQVVAGNYGYTF.

V is TRBV4-1 and J is TRBJ2-6; possible D gene TRBD2, 6 bases. Trimming took 0 bases from V and 2 from J, leaving 8 bases between them. Germline V lookup: CDR1 MGHRA, CDR2 YSYEKL. The CDR3 is made up of 16 amino acids. The DNA of the CDR3 is TGCGCCAGCAGCCAAGATGGGAGGACTGGGGCCAACGTCCTGACTTTC. This codes for CASSQDGRTGANVLTF.

The chain uses TRBV4-2 and TRBJ2-2; maybe TRBD1 (5 bases). Per the germline V gene, CDR1 is LGHNA and CDR2 is YNFKEQ. CDR3 size: 15 residues. V was cut by 0 bases and J by 5 bases, with 10 bases left in between. CDR3: CASSQDQRGTGELFF. The CDR3 DNA reads TGTGCCAGCAGCCAAGATCAAAGGGGTACCGGGGAGCTGTTTTTT.

The chain employs TRBV19 and TRBJ2-7; 9 bases are a match to TRBD1. This CDR3 contains 14 residues. From germline, CDR1 is LNHDA and CDR2 SQIVND (reference sequence). With V trimmed by 8 bases and J by 4 bases, 9 bases remained unmatched. The CDR3 bases are TGTGCCAGTTACCCGGGACAGGGTAAGTACGAGCAGTACTTC. It codes for CASYPGQGKYEQYF.

This clone has only one observation. This sequence joins TRBV7-2 and TRBJ2-3, with TRBD2 identical over 7 bases. The CDR3 totals 16 residues. V was pared by 4 bases and J by 5 bases, with 12 bases of the junction left unmatched. The V gene's germline CDR1 is SGHTA and CDR2 FQGNSA. The chain's CDR3 is CASSSVRGRVEDTQYF. CDR3 sequence (DNA): TGTGCCAGCAGCTCCGTTAGAGGGAGGGTCGAAGATACGCAGTATTTT.

On this clone itself: The sample holds other DNA sequences that translate to the same CDR3. The J gene is TRBJ1-1, the V gene TRBV6-5; D is unresolved. The CDR3 sequence is 12 residues long. V was trimmed by 6 bases and J by 1 base, leaving 6 bases between them. CDR1 and CDR2 (germline): MNHEY, SVGAGI. The CDR3 DNA follows: TGTGCCAGCAGCCGAGGGAACACTGAAGCTTTCTTT. This translates into CASSRGNTEAFF.

CDR3 sequence: CASSTLDRRTEAFF. CDR3 bases: TGCGCCAGCAGCACCCTGGACAGGAGGACTGAAGCTTTCTTT. V usage is TRBV5-1 and J usage is TRBJ1-1; 7 bases line up with TRBD1. This CDR3 has 14 residues. Unmatched junction bases numbered 8, after V lost 4 bases and J lost 5 bases. Looked up from germline, CDR1 is SGHRS and CDR2 is YFSETQ.

This clone showed up just a few times. The chain joins TRBV9 to TRBJ1-1; perhaps TRBD1 as D (6 bases). Germline lookup yields CDR1 SGDLS and CDR2 YYNGEE. The CDR3 is 14 amino acids. Trimming cost V 4 bases and J 0 bases, with 10 bases left between them. The CDR3 sequence: CASSKQGLNTEAFF. CDR3 coding DNA: TGTGCCAGCAGCAAACAGGGACTGAACACTGAAGCTTTCTTT.

This sequence joins TRBV12-3 or TRBV12-4 and TRBJ1-6; D not resolved. Trimming shortened V by 1 base and J by 13 bases, and 11 bases separated the two germline ends. CDR3 length: 13 residues. CDR3 sequence reads: CASSLGAPSPLHF. The CDR3 DNA is TGTGCCAGCAGTTTAGGGGCTCCTTCGCCCCTCCACTTT.

J is TRBJ2-7 and V is TRBV18; tentatively, D is TRBD2 (5 bases). CDR3 length equals 14 residues. The V end lost 1 base, the J end lost 2 bases, and 9 bases lay between the germline ends. Germline V gene sequence: CDR1 KGHSH, CDR2 LQKENI. This CDR3 is CASSPLATTYEQYF. The CDR3 DNA is TGTGCCAGCTCACCACTTGCGACTACCTACGAGCAGTACTTC.

This clone was seen a few times. The gene calls are TRBV7-2 and TRBJ1-5, with D perhaps TRBD1 (6 bases). Trimming removed 0 bases at V and 6 bases at J, with 9 bases between. From germline, CDR1 is SGHTA and CDR2 FQGNSA. This CDR3 region has 14 residues. The CDR3 DNA reads as TGTGCCAGCAGCTTAGCGACAGGCGTTCAGCCCCAGCATTTT. It specifies CASSLATGVQPQHF.

The chain has TRBV7-6 and TRBJ1-3; D is uncertain. The CDR3 totals 13 residues. Germline CDR1 SGHVS, CDR2 FNYEAQ. Trimming removed 3 bases from V and 0 bases from J, with 3 bases in between. The DNA of the CDR3 is TGTGCCAGCAGCTTGAGCTCTGGAAACACCATATATTTT. Residues: CASSLSSGNTIYF.

Written as DNA, the CDR3 is TGCGCCAGCAGCTTCCCGGGACAGACAGGGTTAAGTCTTACTGGGGCCAACGTCCTGACTTTC. Encoded protein: CASSFPGQTGLSLTGANVLTF. The J gene is TRBJ2-6, the V gene TRBV5-1; 7 bases agree with TRBD1. The V gene end was trimmed by 2 bases and the J gene end by 2 bases; junction bases not matched to a gene: 19. Germline V gene sequence: CDR1 SGHRS, CDR2 YFSETQ. This CDR3 is built from 21 residues. The entire variable domain, with the rest obtained from reference TRBV5-1 and TRBJ2-6, is as follows: KAGVTQTPRYLIKTRGQQVTLSCSPISGHRSVSWYQQTPGQGLQFLFEYFSETQRNKGNFPGRFSGRQFSNSRSEMNVSTLELGDSALYLCASSFPGQTGLSLTGANVLTFGAGSRLTVL.

The V gene is TRBV19, the J gene TRBJ1-2; D gene ambiguous. The germline CDR1 and CDR2 sequences are LNHDA and SQIVND (reference sequence). The CDR3 has 15 amino acids. V was shortened by 4 bases and J by 7 bases, with 19 bases between the two germline ends. This CDR3 is CASSNSVSILGGYTF. CDR3 DNA sequence: TGTGCCAGTAGTAATTCTGTGTCAATACTTGGTGGCTACACCTTC.

This clone was counted a single time. The chain employs TRBV7-3 and TRBJ1-2; D may be TRBD1 (6 bases). CDR1 and CDR2 (germline): SGHTA, FQGTGA. V was trimmed by 4 bases and J by 4 bases, leaving 10 bases between them. The CDR3 is made up of 13 amino acids. CDR3 sequence (DNA): TGTGCCAGCAGCTCGGACAGATTCTATGGCTACACCTTC. This codes for CASSSDRFYGYTF.